Listed below are T cell receptor beta chains from one sample, sequenced in a study of cytomegalovirus exposure and HLA in healthy donors. The protocol was immunoSEQ multiplex PCR, while the TCRdb copy is restricted to in-frame clones and leaves out a portion. The repertoire includes about 240,000 clones, just under 80% of them detected once, and about 0.47% sits in the top ten. The sequenced sample consisted of PBMCs. The receptors come from a boy aged 5-17 years in good health and CMV-seronegative. The CDR3 runs from the conserved cysteine through the conserved F or W.

v_call: TRBV9; cdr3_aa: CASSSFRDRGRADTEAFF
v_call: TRBV4-1; cdr3_aa: CASSQDPAGAGETQYF
v_call: TRBV11-3; cdr3_aa: CASSLVLAGITDTQYF
v_call: TRBV7-6; cdr3_aa: CASSLSHRGGNTEAFF
v_call: TRBV20-1; cdr3_aa: CSDTNYRGF
v_call: TRBV11-2; cdr3_aa: CANGGQPGAEAFF
v_call: TRBV6-6; cdr3_aa: CASSGLVDGELFF
v_call: TRBV5-4; cdr3_aa: CASSLERRQGTLNTEAFF
v_call: TRBV19; cdr3_aa: CASTPGTKSLWDEQFF
v_call: TRBV19; cdr3_aa: CASTADRGYGTQYF
v_call: TRBV6-6; cdr3_aa: CASSRGTSGGTDTQYF
v_call: TRBV7-9; cdr3_aa: CSSRAGRGGSENTGELFF
v_call: TRBV7-8; cdr3_aa: CASSLRQGVEAFF
v_call: TRBV5-1; cdr3_aa: CASSLEPRALPRPSSYEQYF
v_call: TRBV5-1; cdr3_aa: CASSLGSGGTDTQYF
v_call: TRBV2; cdr3_aa: CASYNRVGGTEAFF
v_call: TRBV27; cdr3_aa: CASKAVGGTADTEAFF
v_call: TRBV7-9; cdr3_aa: CASSLVPSPGDGYTF
v_call: TRBV2; cdr3_aa: CASSNQAGYEQYF
v_call: TRBV6-5; cdr3_aa: CASRDSNSYEQYF
v_call: TRBV30; cdr3_aa: CAGGQGNYGYTF
v_call: TRBV7-9; cdr3_aa: CASSPGTRGSAYNEQFF
v_call: TRBV9; cdr3_aa: CASSPWSSGYGYTF
v_call: TRBV15; cdr3_aa: CATRLAGEPSEQFF
v_call: TRBV30; cdr3_aa: CAWSMTLMNTEAFF
v_call: TRBV5-1; cdr3_aa: CASSLALTSGGAVETQYF
v_call: TRBV2; cdr3_aa: CASSGRGQFAEAFF
v_call: TRBV5-6; cdr3_aa: CASSLVVTGGRETQYF
v_call: TRBV19; cdr3_aa: CASSPRGTGSRLYYEQYF
v_call: TRBV2; cdr3_aa: CASRGASGRTYEQYF
v_call: TRBV2; cdr3_aa: CASSAQTGAINYGYTF
v_call: TRBV5-4; cdr3_aa: CASSPTPGGSNTGELFF
v_call: TRBV7-9; cdr3_aa: CASSLKAAGAWHEQYF
v_call: TRBV4-1; cdr3_aa: CASSQPSSATEDTQYF
v_call: TRBV9; cdr3_aa: CASSAAGEGTGELFF
v_call: TRBV10-2; cdr3_aa: CASRGTSEYEQYF
v_call: TRBV9; cdr3_aa: CASSVAPTGHYGYTF
v_call: TRBV7-2; cdr3_aa: CASSWDSSTDTQYF
v_call: TRBV11-2; cdr3_aa: CASSLGHNNEQFF
v_call: TRBV27; cdr3_aa: CASSLSVQDGYTF
v_call: TRBV11-3; cdr3_aa: CASSTRDSLYEQYF
v_call: TRBV14; cdr3_aa: CASSQGQVYGYTF
v_call: TRBV12-2; cdr3_aa: CASGKPGQGLEEQYF
v_call: TRBV7-8; cdr3_aa: CASSRGSWETQYF
v_call: TRBV6-5; cdr3_aa: CASSRQGEAFF
v_call: TRBV5-1; cdr3_aa: CASSAGDGDYGYTF
v_call: TRBV6-1; cdr3_aa: CASSLSNLYGYTF